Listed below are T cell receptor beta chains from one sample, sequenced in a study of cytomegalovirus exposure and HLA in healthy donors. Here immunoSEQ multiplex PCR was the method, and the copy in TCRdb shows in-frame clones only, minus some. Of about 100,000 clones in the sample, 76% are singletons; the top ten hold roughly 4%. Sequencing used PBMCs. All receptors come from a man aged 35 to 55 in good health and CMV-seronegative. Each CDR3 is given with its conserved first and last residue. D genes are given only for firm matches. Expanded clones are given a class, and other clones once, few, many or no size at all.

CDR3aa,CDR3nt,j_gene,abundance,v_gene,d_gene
CASTPLLAGAGELFF,TGTGCCAGTACTCCGTTACTAGCGGGGGCCGGGGAGCTGTTTTTT,TRBJ2-2,NA,TRBV19,TRBD2
CASSFYQTGTGVMGFF,TGTGCCAGCAGCTTTTACCAAACCGGGACAGGGGTGATGGGTTTCTTT,TRBJ1-1,NA,TRBV5-6,TRBD1
CASTEGQMNTEAFF,TGTGCCAGCACGGAGGGACAGATGAACACTGAAGCTTTCTTT,TRBJ1-1,NA,TRBV6-1,TRBD1
CASWGQGSSYEQYF,TGTGCCAGCTGGGGACAGGGGAGTTCCTACGAGCAGTACTTC,TRBJ2-7,NA,TRBV18,TRBD1
CASSTTGLAGGQETQYF,TGTGCCAGCAGCACGACGGGACTAGCGGGGGGACAAGAGACCCAGTACTTC,TRBJ2-5,once,TRBV13,TRBD2
CASSLTGKGYTF,TGTGCCAGCAGCTTAACAGGGAAAGGCTACACCTTC,TRBJ1-2,NA,TRBV2,NA
CASSQVVTGNQPQHF,TGCGCCAGCAGCCAAGTCGTGACAGGGAACCAGCCCCAGCATTTT,TRBJ1-5,NA,TRBV4-1,TRBD1
CASSGRLYNEQFF,TGTGCCAGCAGTGGGAGACTGTACAATGAGCAGTTCTTC,TRBJ2-1,NA,TRBV2,NA
CASSPRQGITGELFF,TGCGCCAGCAGCCCACGCCAGGGTATCACCGGGGAGCTGTTTTTT,TRBJ2-2,NA,TRBV5-1,NA
CASSVRGRTDTQYF,TGTGCCAGCAGTGTAAGGGGGCGGACAGATACGCAGTATTTT,TRBJ2-3,NA,TRBV27,TRBD1
CASNIAGSPDTQYF,TGTGCCAGCAACATAGCAGGGTCCCCAGATACGCAGTATTTT,TRBJ2-3,NA,TRBV6-6,NA
CAGGQGSNTEAFF,TGTGCCGGTGGACAGGGTAGTAACACTGAAGCTTTCTTT,TRBJ1-1,NA,TRBV6-1,TRBD1
CASSLAYSNTEAFF,TGTGCCAGCAGCTTGGCTTATTCGAACACTGAAGCTTTCTTT,TRBJ1-1,NA,TRBV7-8,NA
CAWARTGGGTEAFF,TGTGCCTGGGCCCGGACAGGGGGCGGCACTGAAGCTTTCTTT,TRBJ1-1,NA,TRBV30,TRBD1
CASSTGTSPYEQYF,TGCGCCAGCAGCACCGGGACTTCCCCCTACGAGCAGTACTTC,TRBJ2-7,NA,TRBV5-1,NA
CASSLNRAGANVLTF,TGTGCCAGCAGTCTTAACAGGGCTGGGGCCAACGTCCTGACTTTC,TRBJ2-6,NA,TRBV6-5,NA
CASSLSRTGGREQFF,TGTGCCAGCAGCTTGAGTCGGACGGGGGGACGGGAGCAGTTCTTC,TRBJ2-1,NA,TRBV5-5,TRBD2
CASSRYGTGGDEQFF,TGTGCCAGCAGTCGATATGGCACAGGGGGCGATGAGCAGTTCTTC,TRBJ2-1,NA,TRBV6-1,TRBD1
CASSPDPRGQFF,TGTGCCAGCAGCCCCGACCCCCGCGGGCAGTTCTTC,TRBJ2-1,NA,TRBV5-4,NA
CASSLGQGTSYGYTF,TGTGCCAGCAGTTTGGGACAGGGGACATCCTATGGCTACACCTTC,TRBJ1-2,NA,TRBV28,TRBD1
CSSSFGTEGDTQYF,TGTTCCAGCAGCTTCGGGACAGAGGGAGATACGCAGTATTTT,TRBJ2-3,NA,TRBV7-9,TRBD1
CASSFEDYGYTF,TGTGCCAGCAGCTTCGAGGACTATGGCTACACCTTC,TRBJ1-2,NA,TRBV5-4,NA
CASSFQYNSPLHF,TGTGCCAGCAGCTTCCAGTATAATTCACCCCTCCACTTT,TRBJ1-6,NA,TRBV5-6,NA
CASSRASGGGVGTEAFF,TGCGCCAGCAGCCGAGCGTCCGGCGGGGGGGTGGGCACTGAAGCTTTCTTT,TRBJ1-1,NA,TRBV4-3,NA
CASRFRDREAFF,TGTGCCAGCAGATTCCGGGACAGGGAAGCTTTCTTT,TRBJ1-1,NA,TRBV6-5,TRBD1
CASTAEGDEQFF,TGTGCCAGCACCGCCGAGGGGGATGAGCAGTTCTTC,TRBJ2-1,NA,TRBV7-9,NA
CASSHRQYSNEKLFF,TGTGCCAGCAGCCACCGACAGTACTCTAATGAAAAACTGTTTTTT,TRBJ1-4,NA,TRBV14,NA
CASSSLAGGLQETQYF,TGTGCCAGCAGTTCCTTAGCGGGGGGACTGCAAGAGACCCAGTACTTC,TRBJ2-5,NA,TRBV28,TRBD2
CASRQGTNQPQHF,TGTGCCAGCAGACAGGGTACTAATCAGCCCCAGCATTTT,TRBJ1-5,NA,TRBV28,NA
CASSTTEATQYF,TGTGCCAGCAGTACAACGGAGGCTACGCAGTATTTT,TRBJ2-3,NA,TRBV2,NA
CAISVGGNQPQHF,TGTGCCATCAGTGTAGGGGGTAATCAGCCCCAGCATTTT,TRBJ1-5,NA,TRBV10-3,NA
CASSLRQSVTEAFF,TGTGCCAGCAGCCTCAGACAGTCTGTCACTGAAGCTTTCTTT,TRBJ1-1,once,TRBV6-1,NA
CASSLAARGWGTDTQYF,TGTGCCAGCAGCTTGGCTGCGCGGGGGTGGGGCACAGATACGCAGTATTTT,TRBJ2-3,once,TRBV5-4,TRBD2
CASSLFLQFEETQYF,TGTGCCAGCAGCTTATTTTTACAGTTCGAAGAGACCCAGTACTTC,TRBJ2-5,few,TRBV7-2,NA
CSLQGGGEQFF,TGCAGTCTACAGGGTGGCGGTGAGCAGTTCTTC,TRBJ2-1,few,TRBV20-1,NA
CASSKGQGASNEQFF,TGTGCCAGCAGCAAGGGACAGGGGGCGTCGAATGAGCAGTTCTTC,TRBJ2-1,NA,TRBV5-4,TRBD1
CASSVQPGNNEQFF,TGTGCCAGCAGCGTACAACCGGGAAACAATGAGCAGTTCTTC,TRBJ2-1,NA,TRBV9,NA
CASIPSGSANYGYTF,TGTGCCAGCATACCCTCTGGCAGTGCTAACTATGGCTACACCTTC,TRBJ1-2,NA,TRBV27,NA
CASSLAGGAETQYF,TGCGCCAGCAGCTTGGCCGGGGGTGCCGAGACCCAGTACTTC,TRBJ2-5,NA,TRBV5-1,NA
CASSSLAGGRNEQFF,TGTGCCAGCAGTTCTCTAGCGGGGGGGCGCAATGAGCAGTTCTTC,TRBJ2-1,NA,TRBV27,TRBD2
CASSTGTENTGELFF,TGCGCCAGCAGCACCGGGACAGAAAACACCGGGGAGCTGTTTTTT,TRBJ2-2,once,TRBV5-1,TRBD1
CASSQDRAGGNEQFF,TGCGCCAGCAGCCAAGATCGAGCAGGGGGGAATGAGCAGTTCTTC,TRBJ2-1,few,TRBV4-3,NA
CASSLWTGDYGYTF,TGTGCCAGCAGCTTATGGACAGGAGACTATGGCTACACCTTC,TRBJ1-2,few,TRBV5-6,TRBD1
CASSPQGGGEETQYF,TGTGCCAGCAGCCCGCAGGGTGGTGGGGAAGAGACCCAGTACTTC,TRBJ2-5,few,TRBV7-9,NA
CASSSRQGSYGYTF,TGTGCCAGCAGTTCCCGACAGGGTTCGTATGGCTACACCTTC,TRBJ1-2,NA,TRBV27,TRBD1
CASSLGHLRELFF,TGCGCCAGCAGCTTGGGACACCTCCGGGAGCTGTTTTTT,TRBJ2-2,NA,TRBV5-1,NA
CASQAGNYGYTF,TGTGCCAGCCAAGCGGGTAACTATGGCTACACCTTC,TRBJ1-2,NA,TRBV11-2,NA
CASSLGGNYEQYF,TGTGCCAGCAGCTTGGGGGGGAACTACGAGCAGTACTTC,TRBJ2-7,NA,TRBV11-3,TRBD2
CASSVDSGNTNTEAFF,TGTGCCAGCAGCGTAGATTCAGGGAATACGAACACTGAAGCTTTCTTT,TRBJ1-1,NA,TRBV9,NA
CASSSAGLAKNIQYF,TGTGCCAGCAGCTCCGCCGGTTTAGCCAAAAACATTCAGTACTTC,TRBJ2-4,NA,TRBV7-9,NA
CASRFGTNTGELFF,TGTGCCAGCAGGTTCGGTACGAACACCGGGGAGCTGTTTTTT,TRBJ2-2,NA,TRBV27,NA
CASSTGQGPYEQYF,TGCGCCAGCAGCACCGGACAGGGCCCCTACGAGCAGTACTTC,TRBJ2-7,NA,TRBV5-1,TRBD1
CASSDSRGRDADTQYF,TGTGCCAGCAGCGATAGTCGGGGGAGGGACGCAGATACGCAGTATTTT,TRBJ2-3,NA,TRBV7-9,TRBD2
CASSSEWTGVVSKNIQYF,TGTGCCAGCAGCTCTGAATGGACCGGGGTTGTGAGCAAAAACATTCAGTACTTC,TRBJ2-4,NA,TRBV5-6,NA
CAWSGGHGKNTEAFF,TGTGCCTGGAGTGGGGGCCATGGGAAAAACACTGAAGCTTTCTTT,TRBJ1-1,NA,TRBV30,NA
CASSLHNEQFF,TGTGCCAGCAGTTTACATAATGAGCAGTTCTTC,TRBJ2-1,NA,TRBV28,NA